The T cell receptor beta chain under discussion was sequenced for a study of radiotherapy plus CTLA-4 blockade in lung cancer (dated by TCRdb to the late 2010s). Study-wide context: Objective responses occurred in 18% of enrolled patients, and 25% to 40% achieved disease control. General study outcomes and caveats: After treatment with radiotherapy and ipilimumab, TCR clones that originated in tumors expanded in peripheral blood. Increased serum interferon-beta after radiation, together with early dynamic changes in blood T cell clones, were reported to be the strongest predictors of response.

The protocol used for the library was the immunoSEQ multiplex PCR assay. TCRdb re-hosts the immuneACCESS table, in-frame sequences only. Its copies lack some clones; in the studies checked, an unresolved V gene accounts for under half of them, and the cause for the rest is not known. Across this sample there are fewer than 45,000 clones, with over 60% seen only once. 11% of the sample lies in the top ten. On this clone: There is no known antigen for this receptor. No base quality values were provided; no much bigger clone lies one nucleotide off.

The study tested focal radiation therapy combined with CTLA-4 blockade (ipilimumab) in patients with chemo-refractory metastatic non-small-cell lung cancer. Taken from the germline V gene (reference sequence), the CDR1 and CDR2 loops are LNHDA and SQIVND. The CDR3 covers 11 residues, taking in both the cysteine and the phenylalanine. Only the CDR3 region is kept as DNA, spanning 33 bases read in frame from base 1. V was cut back by 6 bases and J by 6 bases, leaving a gap of 6 bases between them. This specimen was peripheral blood, taken from a patient treated with radiotherapy plus ipilimumab. This receptor was taken from a human donor with non-small cell lung cancer who had stable disease on radiotherapy plus ipilimumab. The sequence links TRBV19 to TRBJ2-1, with the D gene too uncertain to name. The CDR3 region reads CASSLRNEQFF. In nucleotide form, the sequence is TGTGCCAGTAGCCTCCGCAATGAGCAGTTCTTC.